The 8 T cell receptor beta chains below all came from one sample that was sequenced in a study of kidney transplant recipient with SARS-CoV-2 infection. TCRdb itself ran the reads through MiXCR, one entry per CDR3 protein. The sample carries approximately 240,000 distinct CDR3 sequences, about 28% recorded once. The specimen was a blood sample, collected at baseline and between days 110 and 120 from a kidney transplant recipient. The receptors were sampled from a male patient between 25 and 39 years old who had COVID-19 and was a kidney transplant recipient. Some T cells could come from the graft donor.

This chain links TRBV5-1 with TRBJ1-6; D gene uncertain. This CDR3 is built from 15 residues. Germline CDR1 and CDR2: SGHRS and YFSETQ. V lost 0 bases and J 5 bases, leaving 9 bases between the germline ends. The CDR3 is CASSLGPGDNSPLHF. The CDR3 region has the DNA TGCGCCAGCAGCTTGGGTCCAGGTGATAATTCACCCCTCCACTTT. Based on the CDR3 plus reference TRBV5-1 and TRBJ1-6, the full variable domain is KAGVTQTPRYLIKTRGQQVTLSCSPISGHRSVSWYQQTPGQGLQFLFEYFSETQRNKGNFPGRFSGRQFSNSRSEMNVSTLELGDSALYLCASSLGPGDNSPLHFGNGTRLTVT.

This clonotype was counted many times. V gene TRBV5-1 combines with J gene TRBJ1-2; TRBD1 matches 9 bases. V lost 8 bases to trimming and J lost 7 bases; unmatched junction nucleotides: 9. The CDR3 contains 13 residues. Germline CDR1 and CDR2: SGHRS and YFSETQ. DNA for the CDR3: TGCGCCAGGACCACAGGGGGCTTCTTTGGCTACACCTTC. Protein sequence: CARTTGGFFGYTF.

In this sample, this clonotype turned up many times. CDR3 DNA sequence: TGCAGTGCCTTTTTCCGGGTCTCCCAAGCGGACGAGCAGTACTTC. Residues: CSAFFRVSQADEQYF. The rearrangement uses TRBV20-1 and TRBJ2-7; D possibly corresponds to TRBD2 (5 bases). V was shortened by 6 bases and J by 5 bases, with 23 bases between the two germline ends. Germline V gives CDR1 DFQATT, CDR2 SNEGSKA (reference sequence). The CDR3 is 15 amino acids.

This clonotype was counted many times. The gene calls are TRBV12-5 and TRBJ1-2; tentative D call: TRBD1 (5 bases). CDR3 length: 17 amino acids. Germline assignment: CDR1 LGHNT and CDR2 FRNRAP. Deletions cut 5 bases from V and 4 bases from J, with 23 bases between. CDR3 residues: CASGKLNLQGKTYGYTF. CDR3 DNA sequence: TGTGCTAGTGGTAAGCTCAATTTGCAGGGAAAGACCTATGGCTACACCTTC.

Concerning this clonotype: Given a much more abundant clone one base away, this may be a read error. The CDR3 spells CASSVANPKEKLFF. The DNA for the CDR3 is TGTGCCAGCAGTGTGGCTAATCCCAAAGAAAAACTGTTTTTT. This sequence joins TRBV12-3 or TRBV12-4 and TRBJ1-4; no firm D call. The V and J ends lost 5 bases and 8 bases respectively, with 15 bases between them. This CDR3 is 14 amino acids long.

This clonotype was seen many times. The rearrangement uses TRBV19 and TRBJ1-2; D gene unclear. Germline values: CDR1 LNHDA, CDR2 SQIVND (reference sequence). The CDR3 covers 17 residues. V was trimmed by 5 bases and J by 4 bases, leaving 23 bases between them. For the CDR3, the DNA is TGTGCCAGTAGTTTACTACCGACAAATCGAAAGACCTATGGCTACACCTTC. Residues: CASSLLPTNRKTYGYTF.

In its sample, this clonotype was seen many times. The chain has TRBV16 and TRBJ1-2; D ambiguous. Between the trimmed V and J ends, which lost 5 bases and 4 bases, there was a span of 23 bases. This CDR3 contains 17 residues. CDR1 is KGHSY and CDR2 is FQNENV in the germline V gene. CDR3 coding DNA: TGTGCCAGCAGCATGGTCCTGGTCGTTAGAAAGACCTATGGCTACACCTTC. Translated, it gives CASSMVLVVRKTYGYTF.

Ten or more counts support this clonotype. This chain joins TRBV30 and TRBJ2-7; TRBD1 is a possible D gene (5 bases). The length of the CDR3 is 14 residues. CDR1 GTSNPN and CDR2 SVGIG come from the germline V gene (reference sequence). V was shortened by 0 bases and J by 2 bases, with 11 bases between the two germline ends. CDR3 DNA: TGTGCCTGGAGTGTACGGTGGGGCACCTACGAGCAGTACTTC. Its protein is CAWSVRWGTYEQYF.